This paragraph covers one TCR beta chain sequence. Its antigen is currently unknown. The sample comes from a study of T cells in Graves' hyperthyroidism and ophthalmopathy. Study-wide results and caveats: The model identified upcoming ophthalmopathy a median about 7.1 months ahead of onset.

V was pared by 4 bases and J by 3 bases, with 7 bases of the junction left unmatched. Germline values: CDR1 SGHNT, CDR2 YYREEE (reference sequence). This CDR3 spans 15 amino acids. TCR beta CDR3 regions were amplified from RNA transcripts. RT-PCR in the first round (using the HTBI primer set) targeted the TCR CDR3. Each CDR3 protein gets one entry after TCRdb re-called the multiplex PCR reads with MiXCR. Of 300,000 to 350,000 distinct CDR3 sequences listed, approximately 18% were seen once; the top ten hold 15% to 17%. The sequence was collected from a woman between 35 and 50 years old with Graves' ophthalmopathy. V usage is TRBV5-4 and J usage is TRBJ2-3; TRBD2 agrees at 8 bases. The source material was blood. CDR3 protein: CASSPGTRRTDTQYF. The DNA for the CDR3 is TGTGCCAGCAGCCCCGGGACTAGGCGGACAGATACGCAGTATTTT.